This TCR beta chain appears in the sequencing data of a study of cytomegalovirus exposure and HLA in healthy donors. V was trimmed by 1 base and J by 1 base, leaving 10 bases between them. The CDR3 length is 15 residues. Germline V lookup: CDR1 LGHNA, CDR2 YNFKEQ. General study findings and limits: Segments of the TCR beta V type were, in most cases, productive about 87% or about 30% of the time in an earlier analysis. A classifier reportedly called cytomegalovirus status with high sensitivity and specificity.

Turning to this clone: Its matching antigen is unknown.

All donors participated as healthy donors of bone marrow. The PCR ran on 60 Vbeta and 13 Jbeta primers. The repertoire was sequenced with immunoSEQ multiplex PCR; TCRdb's copy has only in-frame clones and lacks some. The table lists approximately 160,000 clones, approximately 80% of them singletons. The chain employs TRBV4-2 and TRBJ1-1; D remains unclear. Sequencing was done on a sample of PBMCs. This receptor was taken from a woman aged 40 to 50 in good health and CMV-seropositive. CDR3 sequence reads: CASSQGRGENTEAFF. The CDR3 DNA is TGTGCCAGCAGCCAAGGGCGGGGTGAGAACACTGAAGCTTTCTTT.